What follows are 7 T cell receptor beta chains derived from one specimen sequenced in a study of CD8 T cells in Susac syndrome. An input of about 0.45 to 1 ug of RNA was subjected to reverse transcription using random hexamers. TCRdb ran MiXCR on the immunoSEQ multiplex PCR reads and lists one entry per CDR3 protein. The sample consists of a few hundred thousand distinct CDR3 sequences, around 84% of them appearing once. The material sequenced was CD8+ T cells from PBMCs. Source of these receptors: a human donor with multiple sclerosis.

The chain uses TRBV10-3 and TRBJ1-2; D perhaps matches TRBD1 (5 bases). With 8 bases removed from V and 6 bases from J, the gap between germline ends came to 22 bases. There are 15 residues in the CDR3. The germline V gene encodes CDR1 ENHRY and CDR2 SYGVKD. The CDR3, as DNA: TGTGCCATCGGGGACTTGGGGGAATCAAGAGATGGCTACACCTTC. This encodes CAIGDLGESRDGYTF.

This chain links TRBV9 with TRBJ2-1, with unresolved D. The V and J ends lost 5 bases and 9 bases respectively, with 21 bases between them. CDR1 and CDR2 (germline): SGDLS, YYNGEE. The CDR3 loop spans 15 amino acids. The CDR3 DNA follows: TGTGCCAGCAGTGTGTATGGAGTGGCAGGCTCTGAGCAGTTCTTC. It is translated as CASSVYGVAGSEQFF.

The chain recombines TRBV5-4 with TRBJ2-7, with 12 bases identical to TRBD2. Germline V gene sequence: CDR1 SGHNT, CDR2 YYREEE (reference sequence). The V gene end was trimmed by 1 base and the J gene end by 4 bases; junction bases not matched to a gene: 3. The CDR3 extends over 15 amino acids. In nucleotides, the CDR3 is TGTGCCAGCAGCTTGTCGACTAGCGGGGGATACGAGCAGTACTTC. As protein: CASSLSTSGGYEQYF.

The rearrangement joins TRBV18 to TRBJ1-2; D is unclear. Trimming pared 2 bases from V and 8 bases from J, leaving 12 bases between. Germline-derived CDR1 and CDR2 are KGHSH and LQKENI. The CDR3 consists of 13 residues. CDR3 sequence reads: CASSPERKGGYTF. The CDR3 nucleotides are TGTGCCAGCTCACCAGAAAGGAAGGGCGGCTACACCTTC.

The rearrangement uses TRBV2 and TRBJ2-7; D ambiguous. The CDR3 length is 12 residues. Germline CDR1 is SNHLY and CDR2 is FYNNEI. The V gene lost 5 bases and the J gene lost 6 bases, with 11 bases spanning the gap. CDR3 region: CASSLSMGEQYF. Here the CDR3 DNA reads TGTGCCAGCAGTCTGTCCATGGGCGAGCAGTACTTC.

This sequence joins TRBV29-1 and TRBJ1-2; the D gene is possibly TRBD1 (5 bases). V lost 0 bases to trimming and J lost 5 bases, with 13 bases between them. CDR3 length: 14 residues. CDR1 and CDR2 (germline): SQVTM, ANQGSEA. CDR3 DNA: TGCAGCGTTGAAGATGAAGGCCAGGGATATGGCTACACCTTC. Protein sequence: CSVEDEGQGYGYTF.

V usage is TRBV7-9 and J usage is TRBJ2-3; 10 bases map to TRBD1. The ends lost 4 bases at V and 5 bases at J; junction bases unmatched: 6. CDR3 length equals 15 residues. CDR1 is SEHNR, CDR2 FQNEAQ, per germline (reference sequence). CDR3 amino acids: CASSSGQGWKDTQYF. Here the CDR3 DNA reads TGTGCCAGCAGCTCGGGACAGGGGTGGAAAGATACGCAGTATTTT.